A single sample is the source of the 10 T cell receptor beta chains below, sequenced in a study of blood T cell repertoires in COVID-19. The assay was immunoSEQ multiplex PCR, and TCRdb's table has in-frame clones only and misses some. The data contain fewer than 350,000 clones, around 85% of them singletons. The sequenced sample consisted of PBMCs or T cells enriched from blood (not recorded which). Receptors were obtained from a woman in her thirties or forties who had recovered from COVID-19.

The chain is built from TRBV4-3 and TRBJ1-2; no reliable D call. The CDR3 spans 16 residues. The V end was cut by 1 base, the J end by 3 bases, with 15 bases between. Germline CDR1 and CDR2: LGHNA and YSLEER. CDR3: CASSQVGTESHYGYTF. In DNA, the CDR3 is TGCGCCAGCAGCCAAGTCGGTACTGAGAGCCACTATGGCTACACCTTC.

This chain uses TRBV15 with TRBJ2-7; the match to TRBD2 covers 11 bases. The CDR3 has 15 residues. J gave up 4 bases and V 3 bases, and 5 bases lay outside the gene matches. CDR1 is LNHNV, CDR2 YYDKDF, per germline (reference sequence). The CDR3 DNA reads as TGTGCCACCAGCAGTGGTAGCGGGAGGGGGTACGAGCAGTACTTC. Protein: CATSSGSGRGYEQYF.

The rearrangement uses TRBV7-3 and TRBJ2-1, with D possibly matching TRBD2 (6 bases). With 2 bases removed from V and 8 bases from J, the gap between germline ends came to 13 bases. CDR1 and CDR2 from the germline V gene are SGHTA and FQGTGA. This CDR3 is 14 amino acids long. CDR3 sequence (DNA): TGTGCCAGCAGCTTATCGCCTAGCGTCGATGAGCAGTTCTTC. The encoded protein is CASSLSPSVDEQFF.

The V gene is TRBV30, the J gene TRBJ2-7, with 7 bases lining up with TRBD2. The J segment lost 3 bases and the V segment lost 1 base, leaving 9 bases of the junction unmatched. The germline V gene encodes CDR1 GTSNPN and CDR2 SVGIG (reference sequence). The CDR3 is 15 residues long. The CDR3 DNA sequence: TGTGCCTGGAGTGCACAGCGGGGTACCAACTACGAGCAGTACTTC. Translation: CAWSAQRGTNYEQYF.

The chain is built from TRBV6-5 and TRBJ2-2, with 10 bases fitting TRBD2. The germline V gene encodes CDR1 MNHEY and CDR2 SVGAGI. V dropped 7 bases and J dropped 6; count of bases not matched to a gene: 8. This CDR3 has 15 residues. The CDR3 loop reads CASTIAGGGAGELFF. For the CDR3, the DNA is TGTGCCAGCACCATAGCGGGAGGAGGGGCCGGGGAGCTGTTTTTT.

J is TRBJ2-5 and V is TRBV28; TRBD1 might be the D (8 bases). The length of the CDR3 is 16 residues. The V gene lost 5 bases and the J gene lost 5 bases, with 21 bases spanning the gap. CDR1 and CDR2 from the germline V gene are MDHEN and SYDVKM. Here the CDR3 DNA reads TGTGCCAGCAGTGAAACCGGACAGGGAGGGTATGAGACCCAGTACTTC. This encodes CASSETGQGGYETQYF. The whole variable domain, filled in from reference TRBV28 and TRBJ2-5, reads DVKVTQSSRYLVKRTGEKVFLECVQDMDHENMFWYRQDPGLGLRLIYFSYDVKMKEKGDIPEGYSVSREKKERFSLILESASTNQTSMYLCASSETGQGGYETQYFGPGTRLLVL.

The V gene is TRBV29-1, the J gene TRBJ2-7, with TRBD1 identical over 9 bases. V was clipped by 6 bases and J by 6 bases; unmatched bases: 6. Per the germline V gene, CDR1 is SQVTM and CDR2 is ANQGSEA. The CDR3 has 12 amino acids. In DNA form, the CDR3 reads TGCAGCGTGGGGACAGGGAGGGGCGAGCAGTACTTC. It codes for CSVGTGRGEQYF.

The V and J genes are TRBV28 and TRBJ2-3; the match to TRBD1 covers 8 bases. This CDR3 spans 17 amino acids. V lost 7 bases to trimming and J lost 1 base; unmatched junction nucleotides: 13. Germline V gene data show CDR1 as MDHEN and CDR2 as SYDVKM. Here the CDR3 DNA reads TGTGCCAGCACCAAAATCGGAGGGGACAGGCGCACAGATACGCAGTATTTT. It yields the protein CASTKIGGDRRTDTQYF.

The J gene is TRBJ1-2, the V gene TRBV30, with 7 bases matching TRBD1. Germline-derived CDR1 and CDR2 are GTSNPN and SVGIG (reference sequence). The V segment lost 2 bases and the J segment 4 bases; nucleotides outside the gene matches: 4. The CDR3 is 13 residues long. CDR3 sequence reads: CAWSPWTGYGYTF. The CDR3 DNA is TGTGCCTGGAGTCCTTGGACAGGCTATGGCTACACCTTC.

V usage is TRBV11-2 and J usage is TRBJ1-5; a possible D gene is TRBD1 (5 bases). Trimming pared 2 bases from V and 1 base from J, leaving 6 bases between. The CDR3 contains 14 residues. Germline V gene sequence: CDR1 SGHAT, CDR2 FQNNGV. The chain's CDR3 is CASSLQGSNQPQHF. The DNA for the CDR3 is TGTGCCAGCAGCTTACAGGGCAGCAATCAGCCCCAGCATTTT.